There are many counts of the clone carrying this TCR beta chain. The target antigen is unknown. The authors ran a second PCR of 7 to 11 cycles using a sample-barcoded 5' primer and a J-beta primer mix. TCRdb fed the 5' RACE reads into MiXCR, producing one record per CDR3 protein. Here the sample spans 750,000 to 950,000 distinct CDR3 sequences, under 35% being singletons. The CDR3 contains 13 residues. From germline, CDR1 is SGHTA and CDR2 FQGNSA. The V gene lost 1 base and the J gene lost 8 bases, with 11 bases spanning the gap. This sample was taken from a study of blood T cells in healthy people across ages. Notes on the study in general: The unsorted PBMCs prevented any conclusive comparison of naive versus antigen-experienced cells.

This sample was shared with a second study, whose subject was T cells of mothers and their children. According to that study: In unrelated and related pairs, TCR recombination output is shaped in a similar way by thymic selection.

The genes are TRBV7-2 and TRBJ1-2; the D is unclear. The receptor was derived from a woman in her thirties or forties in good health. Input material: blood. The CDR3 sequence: CASSLEVRRGYTF. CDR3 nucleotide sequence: TGTGCCAGCAGCTTAGAGGTGCGGAGGGGCTACACCTTC.